This T cell receptor beta chain was recorded in a study of PD-1 blockade in classical Hodgkin lymphoma (dated by TCRdb to about 2020). Notes on the research overall: Nivolumab dosing was 3 mg/kg intravenously every 2 weeks, continuing until either disease progression or unacceptable toxicity. The study used TCR beta sequencing and CyTOF to define a peripheral blood immune signature of response to PD-1 blockade in classical Hodgkin lymphoma. Overall study results and their limits: Only a single clinical trial cohort was studied, and what caused the repertoire differences, possibly disease activity or prior therapy, remained undefined. CD4+ but not CD8+ TCR diversity rose significantly by C4D1 (p=0.0027 vs p=0.16), most apparent in complete responders (p=0.02). Diversity was lower in patients who began nivolumab less than 1 year after ASCT, so these patients were left out of later analyses to avoid confounding by immune reconstitution. Newly diagnosed patients were reported to have lower baseline TCR diversity than healthy donors, and relapsed/refractory patients were reported to have lower baseline TCR diversity still. Trial patients achieving complete response had baseline diversity similar to newly diagnosed patients, whereas partial responders and progressors had significantly lower diversity.

Points on this clone: Its antigen is unknown. Base quality data are lacking; no much larger clone is found one base away.

The germline V gene (reference sequence) specifies SEHNR as CDR1 and FQNEAQ as CDR2. From its cysteine to its phenylalanine, the CDR3 spans 14 amino acids. Only the CDR3 DNA stays, 42 bases, in frame from base 1. V loses 7 bases, J loses 3 bases, and the germline ends lie 15 bases apart. What the time point label conveys for this sample: cycle 2 day 1 (C2D1) of nivolumab. All trial patients had relapsed after autologous stem cell transplantation, with cohorts A, B and C differing in prior brentuximab vedotin exposure. The trial cohort comprised roughly 50 patients with relapsed/refractory classical Hodgkin lymphoma whose best overall responses were complete response, partial response or progressive disease. In the multi-cohort phase II CheckMate 205 trial, trial patients received single-agent nivolumab. An independent review committee assessed best overall response by applying the 2007 International Working Group response criteria. PBMCs from the trial were collected at three points: immediately before nivolumab initiation (C1D1), and during therapy at cycle 2 day 1 and cycle 4 day 1. Peripheral blood was collected in 8 mL Vacutainer Cell Preparation Tubes, from which PBMCs were isolated by centrifugation and then cryopreserved.

Genomic DNA was isolated using the Qiagen DNeasy kit from unsorted PBMCs as well as from negatively selected CD4+ and CD8+ fractions. Using primers that anneal to V and J segments, immunoSEQ multiplex PCR amplified the TCR beta CDR3 regions. Amplification bias was minimized using a synthetic immune receptor repertoire, and residual bias was removed computationally after sequencing. In the original analysis: Repertoire diversity was quantified as the Shannon entropy index using custom Python scripts. The unsorted, CD4+ and CD8+ repertoires were each analyzed separately, with the exception of combined analyses, where CD4+ and CD8+ sequences were merged in silico. A clone was considered expanded if an increase in frequency of at least 2-fold after treatment relative to C1D1 was found, and a pseudocount of 0.5 was applied to clones undetected at baseline. Singleton clones were defined as clones with 0 or 1 copy at C1D1, and non-singleton clones were defined as clones with 2 or more copies. By matching protein sequences in sorted samples from the same patient, clones expanded in unsorted samples were annotated as CD4+, CD8+ or unknown. Wilcoxon tests on paired samples were used to test diversity changes from C1D1 to C4D1. Imported from immuneACCESS, the table was reduced by TCRdb to in-frame sequences with V and J called. These copies leave out some clones; in studies compared against another copy, an unresolved V gene accounts for under half, and the cause of the remainder is not known. The V and J calls and the clone size are those of that table, but D and trimming were determined from the DNA. This sample comprises roughly 61,000 clones, approximately 90% of them detected only once. The ten largest clones capture about 10% of the sample.

Here the chain combines TRBV7-9 and TRBJ2-5, and the D gene may be TRBD1, 6 bases matching. The TCR was taken from a human donor with classical Hodgkin lymphoma. Sequenced here: peripheral blood mononuclear cells (PBMCs), sampled before the second cycle of nivolumab. The DNA sequence follows: TGTGCCAGCATTCCCCCTACAGGGAAAGAGACCCAGTACTTC. Its product reads: CASIPPTGKETQYF.